This T cell receptor beta chain was recorded in a study of identifying expanded T cells in peripheral blood (dated by TCRdb to the late 2010s). In the study overall: Four technical replicates, made by sequencing separate aliquots from the same pool of genomic DNA, were compared pairwise.

General study outcomes and caveats: Across all healthy-donor time intervals, the beta-binomial model significantly cut both the number of clones called differentially abundant and the false-positive rate. Around 1.2 differentially abundant clones were flagged by the binomial model between technical replicates, whereas about 15 and 19 were flagged over approximately two weeks and four weeks, respectively. For all healthy donors, the variance in clone template counts between roughly two-week samples rose significantly as total template count increased. The authors expected that over much longer intervals, such as months to years, biological variance in healthy repertoires might increase even further.

At the junction V is shortened by 5 bases and J by 2 bases; bases outside the gene matches: 9. The CDR3, cysteine through phenylalanine, is 16 amino acids long. CDR3 DNA only is kept here, 48 bases in frame from base 1. Sequences PRHDT (CDR1) and FYEKMQ (CDR2) are obtained from the germline V gene (reference sequence). With regard to this clone: No antigen is known for it. The record has no base qualities; no much larger clone is one base away.

TCRbeta CDR3 regions were profiled by bias-controlled multiplex PCR amplification of genomic DNA with the immunoSEQ Assay. The published analysis was carried out like this. To quantify the absolute abundance of each unique TCRbeta CDR3 region, the sequences were collapsed and filtered. Differential abundance was tested with a binomial (Fisher-equivalent) model and with a beta-binomial model adding time-dependent variance fitted from healthy donors. Clones with fewer than 5 combined templates were excluded, and clones with Benjamini-Hochberg FDR below 0.01 were called differentially abundant. In the beta-binomial model, variance was expressed as a function of the total template count across the two samples, in the form v = (b*log(k)+a)^2. TCRdb mirrors the immuneACCESS table, restricted to in-frame sequences. Some clones are absent from its copies; in checked studies, under half trace to an unresolved V gene, and the reason for the others is unknown. V, J and clone size derive from that table, while D and trimming were established from the DNA sequence. The sample records 80,000 to 90,000 clones, around 86% of which are singletons. Roughly 5.5% of the sample belongs to the ten largest clones.

During the collection period, no infections or other immune events were recorded for the healthy donors. Healthy-donor blood repertoires served as a training cohort to calibrate time-dependent variance in a beta-binomial model of T-cell clone differential abundance. The training cohort included 10 healthy donors, of whom 3 were female and 7 were male. On average the donors were around 39 years old, and their ages spanned roughly 29 to 64 years. Whole blood was collected from each healthy donor at three time points spaced approximately 13 days apart and obtained from a commercial supplier. For immunosequencing, genomic DNA was extracted from whole blood that had not been sorted.

The sample consisted of blood. The V gene is TRBV13 and the J gene is TRBJ2-5, with 9 bases in between that match TRBD2. This clonotype was obtained from a person aged 18-70 years in good health. The CDR3 region reads CASSTRLAVIQETQYF. Here is the DNA: TGTGCCAGCAGCACTCGACTAGCGGTGATACAAGAGACCCAGTACTTC.